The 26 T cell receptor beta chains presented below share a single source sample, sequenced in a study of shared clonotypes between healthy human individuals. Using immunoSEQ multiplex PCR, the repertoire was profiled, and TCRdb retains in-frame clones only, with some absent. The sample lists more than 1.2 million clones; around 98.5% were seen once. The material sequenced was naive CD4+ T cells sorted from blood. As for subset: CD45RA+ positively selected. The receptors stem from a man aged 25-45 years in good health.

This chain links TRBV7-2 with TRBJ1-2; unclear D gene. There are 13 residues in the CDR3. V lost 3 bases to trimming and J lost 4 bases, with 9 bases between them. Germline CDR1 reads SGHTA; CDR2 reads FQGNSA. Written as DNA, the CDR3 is TGTGCCAGCAGCTTCTTACACTTCTATGGCTACACCTTC. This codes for CASSFLHFYGYTF.

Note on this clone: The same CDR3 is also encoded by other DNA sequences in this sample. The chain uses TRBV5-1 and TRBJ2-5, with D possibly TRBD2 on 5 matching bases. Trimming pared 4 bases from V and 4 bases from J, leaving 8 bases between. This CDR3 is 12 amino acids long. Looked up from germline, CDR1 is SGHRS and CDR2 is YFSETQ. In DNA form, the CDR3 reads TGCGCCAGCAGCGCTACTAGAGAGACCCAGTACTTC. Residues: CASSATRETQYF.

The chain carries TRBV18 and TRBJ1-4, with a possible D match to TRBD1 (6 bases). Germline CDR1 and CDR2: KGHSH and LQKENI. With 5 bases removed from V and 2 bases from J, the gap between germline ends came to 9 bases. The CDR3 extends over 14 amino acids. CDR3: CASSSRGTNEKLFF. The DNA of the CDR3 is TGTGCCAGCTCATCTAGGGGGACTAATGAAAAACTGTTTTTT.

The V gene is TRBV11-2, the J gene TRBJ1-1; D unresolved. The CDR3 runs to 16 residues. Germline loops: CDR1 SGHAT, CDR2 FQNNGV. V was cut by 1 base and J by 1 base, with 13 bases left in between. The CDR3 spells CASSLVSGPQNTEAFF. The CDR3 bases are TGTGCCAGCAGCTTAGTCTCCGGGCCACAGAACACTGAAGCTTTCTTT.

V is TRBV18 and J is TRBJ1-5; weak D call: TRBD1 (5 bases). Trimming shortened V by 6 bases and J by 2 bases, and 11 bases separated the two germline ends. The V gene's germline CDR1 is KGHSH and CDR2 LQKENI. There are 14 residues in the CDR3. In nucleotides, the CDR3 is TGTGCCAGCTCTCCGACAGCTCGCAATCAGCCCCAGCATTTT. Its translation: CASSPTARNQPQHF.

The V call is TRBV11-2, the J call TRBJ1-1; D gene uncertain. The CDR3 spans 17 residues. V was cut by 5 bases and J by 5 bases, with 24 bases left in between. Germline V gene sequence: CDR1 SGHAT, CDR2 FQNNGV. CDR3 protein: CASSPPPPRLRTTEAFF. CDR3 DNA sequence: TGTGCCAGCAGCCCCCCCCCTCCCAGGTTGAGAACAACTGAAGCTTTCTTT.

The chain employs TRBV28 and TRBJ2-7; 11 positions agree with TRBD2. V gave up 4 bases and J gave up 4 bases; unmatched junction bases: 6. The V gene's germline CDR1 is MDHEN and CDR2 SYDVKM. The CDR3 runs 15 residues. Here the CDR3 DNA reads TGTGCCAGCAGTTACGCCGGGACTAGCGGATACGAGCAGTACTTC. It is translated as CASSYAGTSGYEQYF.

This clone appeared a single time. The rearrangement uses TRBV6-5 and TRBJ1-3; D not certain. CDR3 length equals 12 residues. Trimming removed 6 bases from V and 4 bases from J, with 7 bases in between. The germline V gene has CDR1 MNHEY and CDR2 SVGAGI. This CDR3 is CASRRGGNTIYF. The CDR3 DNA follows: TGTGCCAGCAGGCGTGGGGGAAACACCATATATTTT.

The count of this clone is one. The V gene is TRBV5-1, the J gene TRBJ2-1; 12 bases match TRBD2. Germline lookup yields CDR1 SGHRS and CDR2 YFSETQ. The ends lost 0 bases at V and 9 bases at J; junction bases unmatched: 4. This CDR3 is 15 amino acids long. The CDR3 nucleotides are TGCGCCAGCAGCTTGGGACTAGCGGGAGTGATTGAGCAGTTCTTC. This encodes CASSLGLAGVIEQFF.

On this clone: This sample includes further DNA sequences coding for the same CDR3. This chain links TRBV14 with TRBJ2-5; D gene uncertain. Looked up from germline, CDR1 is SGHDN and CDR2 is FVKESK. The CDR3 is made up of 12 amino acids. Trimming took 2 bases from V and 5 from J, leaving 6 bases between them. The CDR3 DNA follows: TGTGCCAGCAGCCAAAATAGGGAGACCCAGTACTTC. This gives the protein CASSQNRETQYF.

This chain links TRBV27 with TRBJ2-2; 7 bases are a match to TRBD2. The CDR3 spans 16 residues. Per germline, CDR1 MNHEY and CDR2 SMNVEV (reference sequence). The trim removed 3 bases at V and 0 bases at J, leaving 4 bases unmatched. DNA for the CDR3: TGTGCCAGCAGTTTTGTCCGGGGGGCGAACACCGGGGAGCTGTTTTTT. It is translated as CASSFVRGANTGELFF.

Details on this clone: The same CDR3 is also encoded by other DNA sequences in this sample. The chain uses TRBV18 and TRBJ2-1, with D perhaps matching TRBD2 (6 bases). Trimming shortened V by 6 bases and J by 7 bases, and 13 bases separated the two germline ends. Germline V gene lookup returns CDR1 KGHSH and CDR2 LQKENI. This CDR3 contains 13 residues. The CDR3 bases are TGTGCCAGCTCCCCAAGTAGCGGAAATGAGCAGTTCTTC. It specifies CASSPSSGNEQFF. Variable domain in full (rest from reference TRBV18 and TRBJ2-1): NAGVMQNPRHLVRRRGQEARLRCSPMKGHSHVYWYRQLPEEGLKFMVYLQKENIIDESGMPKERFSAEFPKEGPSILRIQQVVRGDSAAYFCASSPSSGNEQFFGPGTRLTVL.

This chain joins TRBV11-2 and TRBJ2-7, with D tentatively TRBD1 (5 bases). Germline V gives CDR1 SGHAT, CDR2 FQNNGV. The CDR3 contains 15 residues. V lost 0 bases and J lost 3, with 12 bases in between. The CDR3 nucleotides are TGTGCCAGCAGCTTAGAAAGGGGTCCGGTCTACGAGCAGTACTTC. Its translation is CASSLERGPVYEQYF.

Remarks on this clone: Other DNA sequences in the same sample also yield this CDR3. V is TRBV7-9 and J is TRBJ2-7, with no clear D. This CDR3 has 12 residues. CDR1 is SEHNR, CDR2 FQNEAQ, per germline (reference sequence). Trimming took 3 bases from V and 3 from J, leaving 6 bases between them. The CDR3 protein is CASSLESYEQYF. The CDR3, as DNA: TGTGCCAGCAGCTTGGAAAGCTACGAGCAGTACTTC.

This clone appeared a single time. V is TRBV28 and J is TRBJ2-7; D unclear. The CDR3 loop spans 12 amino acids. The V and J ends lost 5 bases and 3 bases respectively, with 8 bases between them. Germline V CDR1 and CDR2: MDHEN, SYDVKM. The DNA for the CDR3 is TGTGCCAGCAGTACTCAGCTCTACGAGCAGTACTTC. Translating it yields CASSTQLYEQYF.

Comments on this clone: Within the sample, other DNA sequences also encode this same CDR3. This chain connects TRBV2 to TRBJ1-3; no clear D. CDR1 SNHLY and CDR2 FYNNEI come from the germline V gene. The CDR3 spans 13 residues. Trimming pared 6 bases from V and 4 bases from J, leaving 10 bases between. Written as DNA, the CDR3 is TGTGCCAGCAGGGACCAGCGGGGAAACACCATATATTTT. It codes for CASRDQRGNTIYF.

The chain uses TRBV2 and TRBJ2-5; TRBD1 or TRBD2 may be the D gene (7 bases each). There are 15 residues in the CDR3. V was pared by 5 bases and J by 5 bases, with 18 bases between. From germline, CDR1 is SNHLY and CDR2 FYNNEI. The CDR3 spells CASSSQGGSGETQYF. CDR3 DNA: TGTGCCAGCAGTTCCCAGGGGGGGTCGGGTGAGACCCAGTACTTC. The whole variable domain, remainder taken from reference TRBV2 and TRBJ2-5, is EPEVTQTPSHQVTQMGQEVILRCVPISNHLYFYWYRQILGQKVEFLVSFYNNEISEKSEIFDDQFSVERPDGSNFTLKIRSTKLEDSAMYFCASSSQGGSGETQYFGPGTRLLVL.

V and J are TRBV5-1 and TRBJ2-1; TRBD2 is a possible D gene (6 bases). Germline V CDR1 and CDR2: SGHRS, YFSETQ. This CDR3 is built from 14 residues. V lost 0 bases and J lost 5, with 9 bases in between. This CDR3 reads CASSLATGDNEQFF. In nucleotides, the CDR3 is TGCGCCAGCAGCTTGGCCACGGGGGACAATGAGCAGTTCTTC. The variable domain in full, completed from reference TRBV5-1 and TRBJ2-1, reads KAGVTQTPRYLIKTRGQQVTLSCSPISGHRSVSWYQQTPGQGLQFLFEYFSETQRNKGNFPGRFSGRQFSNSRSEMNVSTLELGDSALYLCASSLATGDNEQFFGPGTRLTVL.

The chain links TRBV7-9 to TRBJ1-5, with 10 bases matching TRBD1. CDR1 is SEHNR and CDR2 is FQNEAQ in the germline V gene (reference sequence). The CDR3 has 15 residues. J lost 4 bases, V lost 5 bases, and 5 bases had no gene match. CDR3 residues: CASSAGTGENQPQHF. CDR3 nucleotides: TGTGCCAGCAGCGCTGGGACAGGGGAAAATCAGCCCCAGCATTTT.

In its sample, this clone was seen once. The CDR3 sequence: CASSQGQGGEKLFF. The CDR3 DNA reads as TGTGCCAGCAGCCAGGGACAGGGGGGTGAAAAACTGTTTTTT. The rearrangement uses TRBV7-2 and TRBJ1-4; 11 positions match TRBD1. V shed 5 bases and J 7 bases; nucleotides not matched to a gene: 3. Germline V gene data show CDR1 as SGHTA and CDR2 as FQGNSA. The CDR3 is made up of 14 amino acids.

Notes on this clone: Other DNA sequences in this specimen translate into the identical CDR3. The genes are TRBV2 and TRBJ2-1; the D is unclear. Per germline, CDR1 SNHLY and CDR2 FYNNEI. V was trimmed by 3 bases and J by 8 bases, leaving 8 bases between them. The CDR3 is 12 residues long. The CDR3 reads CASSDRAHEQFF. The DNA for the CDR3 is TGTGCCAGCAGTGACCGGGCTCATGAGCAGTTCTTC. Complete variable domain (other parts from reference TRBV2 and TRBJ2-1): EPEVTQTPSHQVTQMGQEVILRCVPISNHLYFYWYRQILGQKVEFLVSFYNNEISEKSEIFDDQFSVERPDGSNFTLKIRSTKLEDSAMYFCASSDRAHEQFFGPGTRLTVL.

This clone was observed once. CDR3 sequence (DNA): TGCGCCAGCAAGCTACAGGGAAAGGATGAAAAACTGTTTTTT. It translates to CASKLQGKDEKLFF. The rearrangement joins TRBV10-2 to TRBJ1-4; D is possibly TRBD1 (6 bases). V was shortened by 7 bases and J by 6 bases, with 15 bases between the two germline ends. CDR3 length: 14 amino acids. Germline V gene sequence: CDR1 WSHSY, CDR2 SAAADI.

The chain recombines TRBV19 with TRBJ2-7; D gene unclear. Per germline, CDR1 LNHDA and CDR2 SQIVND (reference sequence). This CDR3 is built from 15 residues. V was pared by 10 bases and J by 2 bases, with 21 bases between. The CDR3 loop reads CATSPNSLSPYEQYF. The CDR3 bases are TGTGCCACATCCCCCAACAGTTTATCCCCCTACGAGCAGTACTTC.

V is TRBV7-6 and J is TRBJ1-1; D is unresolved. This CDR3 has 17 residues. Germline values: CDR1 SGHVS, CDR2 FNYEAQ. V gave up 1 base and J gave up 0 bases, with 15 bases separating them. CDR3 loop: CASSLGQKTVMNTEAFF. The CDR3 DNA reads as TGTGCCAGCAGCTTAGGGCAGAAAACGGTCATGAACACTGAAGCTTTCTTT.

This chain's CDR3 is CASRFLTGYFGELFF. In DNA form, the CDR3 reads TGTGCCAGCAGGTTTTTAACAGGTTATTTTGGGGAGCTGTTTTTT. V and J are TRBV6-5 and TRBJ2-2; tentative D call: TRBD1 (5 bases). Germline V gene sequence: CDR1 MNHEY, CDR2 SVGAGI. V gave up 6 bases and J gave up 8 bases, with 19 bases separating them. CDR3 size: 15 residues.

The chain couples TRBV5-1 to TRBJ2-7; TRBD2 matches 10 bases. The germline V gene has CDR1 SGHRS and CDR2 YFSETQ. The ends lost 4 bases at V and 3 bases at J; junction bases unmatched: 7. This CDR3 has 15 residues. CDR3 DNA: TGCGCCAGCAGCCGCGGGACTAGCGATTACTACGAGCAGTACTTC. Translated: CASSRGTSDYYEQYF.